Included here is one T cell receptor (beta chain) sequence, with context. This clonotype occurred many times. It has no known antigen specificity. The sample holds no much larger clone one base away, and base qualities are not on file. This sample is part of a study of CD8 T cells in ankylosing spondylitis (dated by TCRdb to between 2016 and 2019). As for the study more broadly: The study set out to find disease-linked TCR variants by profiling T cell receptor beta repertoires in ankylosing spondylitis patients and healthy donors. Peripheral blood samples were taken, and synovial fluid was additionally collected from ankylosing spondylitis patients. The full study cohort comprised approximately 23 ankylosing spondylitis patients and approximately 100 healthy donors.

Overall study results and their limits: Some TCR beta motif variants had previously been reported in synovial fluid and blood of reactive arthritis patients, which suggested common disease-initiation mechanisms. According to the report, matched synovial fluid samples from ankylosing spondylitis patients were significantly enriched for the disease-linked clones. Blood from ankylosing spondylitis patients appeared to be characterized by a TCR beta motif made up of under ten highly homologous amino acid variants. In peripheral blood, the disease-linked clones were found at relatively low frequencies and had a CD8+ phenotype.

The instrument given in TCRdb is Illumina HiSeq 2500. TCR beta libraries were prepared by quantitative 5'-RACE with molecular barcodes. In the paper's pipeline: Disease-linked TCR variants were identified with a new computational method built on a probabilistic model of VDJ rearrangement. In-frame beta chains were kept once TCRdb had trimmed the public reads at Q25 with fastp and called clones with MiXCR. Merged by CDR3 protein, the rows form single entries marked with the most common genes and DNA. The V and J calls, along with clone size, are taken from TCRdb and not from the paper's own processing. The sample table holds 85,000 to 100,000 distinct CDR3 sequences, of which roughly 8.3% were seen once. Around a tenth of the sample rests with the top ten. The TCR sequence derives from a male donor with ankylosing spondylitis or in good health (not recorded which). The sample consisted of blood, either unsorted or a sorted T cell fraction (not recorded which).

The DNA sequence reads TGTGCCAGCACCCCAGAAGCACTAGCGGCGAACACCGGGGAGCTGTTTTTT. Its coded protein is CASTPEALAANTGELFF. Recombination linked TRBV12-3 or TRBV12-4 to TRBJ2-2, with 8 junctional bases fitting TRBD2. There are 17 amino acids in the CDR3, from cysteine to phenylalanine inclusive. Left in the record is the CDR3 DNA by itself, 51 bases read in frame from the first base. The germline V end is reduced by 7 bases and the J end by 0 bases; junction bases left unmatched: 10.